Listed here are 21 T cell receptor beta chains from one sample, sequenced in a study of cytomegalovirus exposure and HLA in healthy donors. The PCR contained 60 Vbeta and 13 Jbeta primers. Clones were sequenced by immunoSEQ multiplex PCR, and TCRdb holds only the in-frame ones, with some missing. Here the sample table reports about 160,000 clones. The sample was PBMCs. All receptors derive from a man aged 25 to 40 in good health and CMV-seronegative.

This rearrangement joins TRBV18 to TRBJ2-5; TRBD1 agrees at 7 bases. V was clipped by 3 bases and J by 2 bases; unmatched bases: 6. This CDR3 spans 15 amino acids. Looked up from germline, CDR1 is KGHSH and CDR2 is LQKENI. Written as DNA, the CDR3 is TGTGCCAGCTCACCGAAAGAGGGGGCTCAAGAGACCCAGTACTTC. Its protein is CASSPKEGAQETQYF.

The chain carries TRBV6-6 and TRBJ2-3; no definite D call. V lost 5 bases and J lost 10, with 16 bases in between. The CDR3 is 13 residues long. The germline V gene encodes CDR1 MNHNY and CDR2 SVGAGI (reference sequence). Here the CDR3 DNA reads TGTGCCAGCAGTATATCTTGGCCTGATGCGCAGTATTTT. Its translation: CASSISWPDAQYF.

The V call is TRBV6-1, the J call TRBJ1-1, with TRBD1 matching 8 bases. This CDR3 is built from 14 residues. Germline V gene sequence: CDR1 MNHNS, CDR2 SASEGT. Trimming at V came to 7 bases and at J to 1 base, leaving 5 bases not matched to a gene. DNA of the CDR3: TGTGCCAGCATCCGGGACAGGTCGAACACTGAAGCTTTCTTT. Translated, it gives CASIRDRSNTEAFF.

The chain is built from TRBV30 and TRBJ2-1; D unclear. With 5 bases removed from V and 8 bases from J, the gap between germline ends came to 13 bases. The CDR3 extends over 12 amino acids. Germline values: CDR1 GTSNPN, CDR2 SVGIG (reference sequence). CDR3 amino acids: CAWRRLADEQFF. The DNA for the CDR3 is TGTGCCTGGCGCCGACTTGCGGATGAGCAGTTCTTC. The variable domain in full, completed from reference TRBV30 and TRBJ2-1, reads SQTIHQWPATLVQPVGSPLSLECTVEGTSNPNLYWYRQAAGRGLQLLFYSVGIGQISSEVPQNLSASRPQDRQFILSSKKLLLSDSGFYLCAWRRLADEQFFGPGTRLTVL.

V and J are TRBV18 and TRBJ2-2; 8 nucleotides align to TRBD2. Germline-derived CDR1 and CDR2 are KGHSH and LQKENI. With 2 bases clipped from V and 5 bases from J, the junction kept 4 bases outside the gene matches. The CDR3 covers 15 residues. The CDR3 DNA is TGTGCCAGCTCACCATGGGAGCGGGGGACCGGGGAGCTGTTTTTT. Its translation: CASSPWERGTGELFF.

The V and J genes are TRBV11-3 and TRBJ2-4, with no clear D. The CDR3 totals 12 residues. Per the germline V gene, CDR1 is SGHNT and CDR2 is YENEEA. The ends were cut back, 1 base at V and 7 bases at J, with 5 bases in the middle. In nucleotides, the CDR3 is TGTGCCAGCAGCTTAGTGGAGAACATTCAGTACTTC. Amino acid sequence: CASSLVENIQYF.

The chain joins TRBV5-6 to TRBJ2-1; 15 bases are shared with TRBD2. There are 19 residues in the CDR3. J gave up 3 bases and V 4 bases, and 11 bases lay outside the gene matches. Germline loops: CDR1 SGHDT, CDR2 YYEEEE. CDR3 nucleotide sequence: TGTGCCAGCAGCCTTGGACTAGCGGGAGGGCCTACTCACTACAATGAGCAGTTCTTC. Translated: CASSLGLAGGPTHYNEQFF.

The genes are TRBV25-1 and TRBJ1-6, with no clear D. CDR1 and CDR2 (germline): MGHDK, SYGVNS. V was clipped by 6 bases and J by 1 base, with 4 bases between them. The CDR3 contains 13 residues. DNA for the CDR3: TGTGCCAGCAGGGAGTCCTATAATTCACCCCTCCACTTT. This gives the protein CASRESYNSPLHF.

The CDR3 coding sequence is TGCAGTGCTAGAAACGGGCAGTACTTC. It is translated as CSARNGQYF. The rearrangement uses TRBV20-1 and TRBJ2-7; D is unclear. Germline V gene lookup returns CDR1 DFQATT and CDR2 SNEGSKA (reference sequence). CDR3 length: 9 amino acids. The ends were cut back, 2 bases at V and 9 bases at J, with 5 bases in the middle.

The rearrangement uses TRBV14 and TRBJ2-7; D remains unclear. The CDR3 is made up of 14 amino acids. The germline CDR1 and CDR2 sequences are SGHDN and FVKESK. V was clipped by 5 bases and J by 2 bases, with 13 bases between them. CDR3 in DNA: TGTGCCAGCAGCTACTCTGCACGAGCCTACGAGCAGTACTTC. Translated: CASSYSARAYEQYF.

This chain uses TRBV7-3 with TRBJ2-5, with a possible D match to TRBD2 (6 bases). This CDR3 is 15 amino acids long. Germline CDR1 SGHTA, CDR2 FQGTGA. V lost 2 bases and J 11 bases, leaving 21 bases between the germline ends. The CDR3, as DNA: TGTGCCAGCAGCTTAGCCGGGACTCTCTCGGGTGAGCAGTACTTC. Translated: CASSLAGTLSGEQYF.

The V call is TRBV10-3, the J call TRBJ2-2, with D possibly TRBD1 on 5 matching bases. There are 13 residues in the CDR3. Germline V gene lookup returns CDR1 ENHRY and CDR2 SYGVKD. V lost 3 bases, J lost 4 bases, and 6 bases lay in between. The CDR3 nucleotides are TGTGCCATCAGTGAACAGGTCACCGGGGAGCTGTTTTTT. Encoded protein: CAISEQVTGELFF.

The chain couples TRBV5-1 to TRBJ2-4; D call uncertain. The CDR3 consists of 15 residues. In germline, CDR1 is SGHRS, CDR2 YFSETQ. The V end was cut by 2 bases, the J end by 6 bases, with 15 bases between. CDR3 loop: CASSFLGSAGNIQYF. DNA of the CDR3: TGCGCCAGCAGCTTCCTAGGCTCCGCCGGAAACATTCAGTACTTC. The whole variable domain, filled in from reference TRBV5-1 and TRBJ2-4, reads KAGVTQTPRYLIKTRGQQVTLSCSPISGHRSVSWYQQTPGQGLQFLFEYFSETQRNKGNFPGRFSGRQFSNSRSEMNVSTLELGDSALYLCASSFLGSAGNIQYFGAGTRLSVL.

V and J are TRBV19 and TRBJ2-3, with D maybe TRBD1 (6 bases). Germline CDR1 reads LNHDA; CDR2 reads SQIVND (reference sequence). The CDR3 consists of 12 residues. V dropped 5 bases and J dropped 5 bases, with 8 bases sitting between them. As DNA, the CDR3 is TGTGCCAGTAGTGACAGGAGAGATACGCAGTATTTT. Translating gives CASSDRRDTQYF.

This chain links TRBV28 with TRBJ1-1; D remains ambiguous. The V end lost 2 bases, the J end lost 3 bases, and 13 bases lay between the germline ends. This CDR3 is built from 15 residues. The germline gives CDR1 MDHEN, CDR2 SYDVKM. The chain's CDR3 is CASSLLRMRDTEAFF. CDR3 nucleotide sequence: TGTGCCAGCAGTTTACTTAGGATGAGGGACACTGAAGCTTTCTTT.

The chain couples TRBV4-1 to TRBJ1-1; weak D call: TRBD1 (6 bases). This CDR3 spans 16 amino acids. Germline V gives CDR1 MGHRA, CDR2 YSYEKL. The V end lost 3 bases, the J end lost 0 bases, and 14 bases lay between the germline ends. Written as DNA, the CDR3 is TGCGCCAGCAGCCAGGGGTCGGCAGGGGTGAACACTGAAGCTTTCTTT. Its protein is CASSQGSAGVNTEAFF.

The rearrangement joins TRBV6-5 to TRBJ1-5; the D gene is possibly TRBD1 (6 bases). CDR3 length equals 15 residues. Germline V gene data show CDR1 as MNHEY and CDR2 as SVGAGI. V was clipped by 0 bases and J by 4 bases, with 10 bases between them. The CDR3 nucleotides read TGTGCCAGCAGTTACTCCCGGACAGTTAATCAGCCCCAGCATTTT. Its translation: CASSYSRTVNQPQHF.

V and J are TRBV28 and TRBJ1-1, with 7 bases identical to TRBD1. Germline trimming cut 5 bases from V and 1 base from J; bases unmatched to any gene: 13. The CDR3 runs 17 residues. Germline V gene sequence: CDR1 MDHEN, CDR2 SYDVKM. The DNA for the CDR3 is TGTGCCAGCAGTCCCCCAAGGACAGGTGTAGGGAACACTGAAGCTTTCTTT. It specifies CASSPPRTGVGNTEAFF.

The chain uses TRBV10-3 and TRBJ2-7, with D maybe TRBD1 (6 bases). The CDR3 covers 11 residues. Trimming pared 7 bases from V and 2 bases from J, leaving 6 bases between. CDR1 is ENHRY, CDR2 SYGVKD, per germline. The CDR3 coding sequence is TGTGCCATCAAGGGGGCCTACGAGCAGTACTTC. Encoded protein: CAIKGAYEQYF.

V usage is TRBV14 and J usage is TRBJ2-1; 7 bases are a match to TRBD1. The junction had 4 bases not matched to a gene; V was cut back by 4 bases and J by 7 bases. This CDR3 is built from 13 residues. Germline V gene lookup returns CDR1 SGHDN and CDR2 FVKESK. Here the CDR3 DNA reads TGTGCCAGCAGCCTTGACAGGGATAATGAGCAGTTCTTC. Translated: CASSLDRDNEQFF.

The CDR3 DNA follows: TGTGCCATCAGGCCGGGACAGGGACTAGCGGGAGAGTCTAATGAGCAGTTCTTC. It yields the protein CAIRPGQGLAGESNEQFF. This chain joins TRBV10-3 and TRBJ2-1; 14 bases match TRBD2. Per the germline V gene, CDR1 is ENHRY and CDR2 is SYGVKD. The CDR3 is 18 amino acids. With V trimmed by 6 bases and J by 7 bases, 14 bases remained unmatched.